A single sample gave rise to the 21 T cell receptor beta chains below, sequenced in a study of CD8 T cells in Susac syndrome (dated by TCRdb to the late 2010s). Library preparation employed the immunoSEQ multiplex PCR assay. RNA was extracted using the RNeasy kit, and about 0.45 to 1 ug of the RNA was reverse transcribed with random hexamers. The public reads were run again by TCRdb, first through fastp at Q25 and then through MiXCR, and only productive beta chains were kept. Rows are combined by CDR3 protein, so each entry shows the most common genes and DNA. This sample lists around 280,000 distinct CDR3 sequences; around 84% were detected once. The top ten clones comprise approximately 0.11% of the sample. Sequenced material: CD8+ T cells from PBMCs. The receptors here all came from a human donor with multiple sclerosis.

The chain couples TRBV28 to TRBJ2-1; 9 bases are shared with TRBD1. This CDR3 contains 17 residues. Germline assignment: CDR1 MDHEN and CDR2 SYDVKM. Trimming at V came to 2 bases and at J to 6 bases, leaving 11 bases not matched to a gene. The CDR3 region has the DNA TGTGCCAGCAGTTTAGGGTTGTGGGACAGGGAAATCAATGAGCAGTTCTTC. Its protein is CASSLGLWDREINEQFF.

This chain uses TRBV7-2 with TRBJ2-1; D gene unclear. This CDR3 contains 15 residues. Germline CDR1 and CDR2: SGHTA and FQGNSA. With 1 base removed from V and 0 bases from J, the gap between germline ends came to 7 bases. The CDR3, as DNA: TGTGCCAGCAGCTTAGAGGACGTCTCCTACAATGAGCAGTTCTTC. Amino acids: CASSLEDVSYNEQFF.

The chain links TRBV11-2 to TRBJ2-1; D ambiguous. CDR1 SGHAT and CDR2 FQNNGV come from the germline V gene. This CDR3 has 13 amino acids. With 1 base removed from V and 10 bases from J, the gap between germline ends came to 11 bases. The DNA for the CDR3 is TGTGCCAGCAGCTTAGTTTCTTCGCGGGAGCAGTTCTTC. Protein product: CASSLVSSREQFF.

The chain combines TRBV4-2 with TRBJ2-3, with 15 bases identical to TRBD2. V shed 1 base and J 9 bases; nucleotides not matched to a gene: 23. This CDR3 has 22 amino acids. CDR1 is LGHNA and CDR2 is YNFKEQ in the germline V gene. CDR3 DNA: TGTGCCAGCAGCCAAGGGCCCGCGTCGCCATCCCCGGGACTAGCGGGAGGAGAGACGCAGTATTTT. Amino acid sequence: CASSQGPASPSPGLAGGETQYF.

The chain links TRBV3-1 to TRBJ1-1, with D possibly TRBD1 on 5 matching bases. V was clipped by 3 bases and J by 4 bases, with 21 bases between them. The CDR3 extends over 17 amino acids. Germline V gives CDR1 LGHDT, CDR2 YNNKEL (reference sequence). The CDR3 DNA is TGTGCCAGCAGCCATTCGATTAGATATTCAGGGTTCACTGAAGCTTTCTTT. Protein sequence: CASSHSIRYSGFTEAFF.

V and J are TRBV25-1 and TRBJ2-7; a weak D match, TRBD1 (6 bases). The V end was cut by 3 bases, the J end by 5 bases, with 14 bases between. There are 14 residues in the CDR3. Per the germline V gene, CDR1 is MGHDK and CDR2 is SYGVNS. Written as DNA, the CDR3 is TGTGCCAGCAGTGAGGGGGCCAAGGGCCACGAGCAGTACTTC. This sequence encodes CASSEGAKGHEQYF.

This clonotype was seen only a few times. V gene TRBV3-1 combines with J gene TRBJ2-5; D gene uncertain. V lost 0 bases, J lost 0 bases, and 8 bases lay in between. The length of the CDR3 is 15 residues. The germline V gene encodes CDR1 LGHDT and CDR2 YNNKEL (reference sequence). DNA for the CDR3: TGTGCCAGCAGCCAAGATCGTGGAAACCAAGAGACCCAGTACTTC. This codes for CASSQDRGNQETQYF.

V usage is TRBV12-5 and J usage is TRBJ2-7; D is uncertain. Germline lookup yields CDR1 LGHNT and CDR2 FRNRAP. V gave up 3 bases and J gave up 2 bases, with 5 bases separating them. The CDR3 runs to 12 residues. The CDR3 DNA reads TGTGCTAGTGGTTTTGAGCCCTACGAGCAGTACTTC. Amino acids: CASGFEPYEQYF.

The V call is TRBV10-3, the J call TRBJ2-3; D is ambiguous. Trimming removed 3 bases at V and 5 bases at J, with 9 bases between. This CDR3 contains 13 residues. CDR1 and CDR2 (germline): ENHRY, SYGVKD. The DNA of the CDR3 is TGTGCCATCAGTGAAACAGTAGGAGATACGCAGTATTTT. Translation gives CAISETVGDTQYF.

The rearrangement links TRBV6-6 to TRBJ2-2; tentatively, D is TRBD1 or TRBD2 (6 bases each). Trimming shortened V by 7 bases and J by 5 bases, and 17 bases separated the two germline ends. This CDR3 is built from 15 residues. CDR1 MNHNY and CDR2 SVGAGI come from the germline V gene (reference sequence). CDR3 region: CASIPSGARTGELFF. CDR3 bases: TGTGCCAGCATCCCTTCGGGGGCAAGGACCGGGGAGCTGTTTTTT.

The chain employs TRBV27 and TRBJ1-1; D is undetermined. The V end lost 5 bases, the J end lost 0 bases, and 10 bases lay between the germline ends. The V gene's germline CDR1 is MNHEY and CDR2 SMNVEV (reference sequence). The CDR3 is made up of 14 amino acids. The CDR3 DNA reads TGTGCCAGCAGTGCCCAGGTGATGAACACTGAAGCTTTCTTT. Translating gives CASSAQVMNTEAFF.

The V call is TRBV27, the J call TRBJ1-1; D unclear. Trimming removed 2 bases from V and 11 bases from J, with 18 bases in between. CDR3 length: 14 residues. Germline V lookup: CDR1 MNHEY, CDR2 SMNVEV (reference sequence). This chain's CDR3 is CASSLSPGGRRAFF. The DNA of the CDR3 is TGTGCCAGCAGTTTAAGTCCCGGAGGCAGACGGGCTTTCTTT.

The CDR3 loop reads CSVLGGRRNEQFF. CDR3 nucleotide sequence: TGCAGCGTTTTAGGCGGGAGACGTAATGAGCAGTTCTTC. The V gene is TRBV29-1, the J gene TRBJ2-1; 7 bases are a match to TRBD2. CDR1 and CDR2 from the germline V gene are SQVTM and ANQGSEA. This CDR3 region has 13 residues. Germline trimming cut 5 bases from V and 7 bases from J; bases unmatched to any gene: 8.

The chain recombines TRBV9 with TRBJ2-7; tentative D call: TRBD1 (6 bases). Germline values: CDR1 SGDLS, CDR2 YYNGEE. Trimming took 0 bases from V and 3 from J, leaving 13 bases between them. The CDR3 is 15 residues long. The CDR3 region is CASSVVGTPGYEQYF. DNA for the CDR3: TGTGCCAGCAGCGTAGTGGGGACACCAGGCTACGAGCAGTACTTC.

This chain uses TRBV7-9 with TRBJ1-1; 10 bases fit TRBD1. Trimming at V came to 1 base and at J to 5 bases, leaving 7 bases not matched to a gene. This CDR3 is built from 16 residues. Germline V gives CDR1 SEHNR, CDR2 FQNEAQ (reference sequence). This chain's CDR3 is CASSLGRDRGGTEAFF. The CDR3, as DNA: TGTGCCAGCAGCTTAGGTCGGGACAGGGGAGGAACTGAAGCTTTCTTT.

V is TRBV7-8 and J is TRBJ2-7; tentatively, D is TRBD1 or TRBD2 (5 bases each). From germline, CDR1 is SGHVS and CDR2 FQNEAQ. The CDR3 has 17 amino acids. Trimming stripped 1 base from V and 0 bases from J, with 16 bases between. CDR3 sequence reads: CASSLVGPGPSSYEQYF. The CDR3 bases are TGTGCCAGCAGCTTAGTTGGGCCGGGACCGTCCTCCTACGAGCAGTACTTC.

The chain is built from TRBV15 and TRBJ2-5; D possibly corresponds to TRBD1 (6 bases). Germline loops: CDR1 LNHNV, CDR2 YYDKDF (reference sequence). Trimming took off 3 bases at V and 1 base at J, with 18 bases between the two ends. The CDR3 runs 17 residues. The CDR3 region is CATSSHPRQDLQETQYF. DNA of the CDR3: TGTGCCACCAGCAGCCACCCCCGACAGGACCTCCAAGAGACCCAGTACTTC.

The chain combines TRBV3-1 with TRBJ1-4; the D gene is possibly TRBD1 (6 bases). Germline assignment: CDR1 LGHDT and CDR2 YNNKEL (reference sequence). Trimming took 4 bases from V and 0 from J, leaving 15 bases between them. The CDR3 consists of 17 residues. The DNA for the CDR3 is TGTGCCAGCAGCCTTTCAGGGGCATTTGCAACTAATGAAAAACTGTTTTTT. This codes for CASSLSGAFATNEKLFF.

This rearrangement joins TRBV6-1 to TRBJ2-1; 7 nucleotides match TRBD2. Trimming removed 7 bases from V and 5 bases from J; junction bases left unmatched: 8. Germline V gene data show CDR1 as MNHNS and CDR2 as SASEGT. The CDR3 is 14 residues long. This CDR3 reads CASIRLALHNEQFF. CDR3 coding DNA: TGTGCCAGCATTCGACTAGCACTCCACAATGAGCAGTTCTTC.

This clonotype was counted between two and nine times. The rearrangement uses TRBV9 and TRBJ2-5; a possible D gene is TRBD2 (5 bases). Germline lookup yields CDR1 SGDLS and CDR2 YYNGEE. This CDR3 has 16 amino acids. The V gene lost 0 bases and the J gene lost 5 bases, with 17 bases spanning the gap. In DNA form, the CDR3 reads TGTGCCAGCAGCGTAGGAGGTGATGGGCGGAGGGAGACCCAGTACTTC. This codes for CASSVGGDGRRETQYF.

J is TRBJ2-5 and V is TRBV27; 7 bases fit TRBD1. The germline gives CDR1 MNHEY, CDR2 SMNVEV (reference sequence). The CDR3 is 14 residues long. Losses at the gene ends were 3 bases for V and 5 bases for J; bases not matched to a gene: 6. The CDR3 reads CASSLGTGVETQYF. The CDR3 DNA sequence: TGTGCCAGCAGTTTGGGTACAGGGGTGGAGACCCAGTACTTC.